Shown below are 4 T cell receptor beta chains from a single sample sequenced in a study of memory CD4+ T cells and cytomegalovirus serostatus. Data came from immunoSEQ multiplex PCR; TCRdb stores just in-frame clones and leaves some out. The sample includes roughly 39,000 clones, 78% seen only once; the top ten take less than 0.85%. The sort gate was single viable CD3+CD4+CD8-CD45RO+ cells for memory CD4+ T cells. Source material: memory CD4+ T cells from blood. The receptors shown here come from an adult in good health and CMV-seronegative.

V is TRBV29-1 and J is TRBJ2-3; D tentatively reads TRBD1 or TRBD2 (5 bases each). The length of the CDR3 is 15 residues. Germline assignment: CDR1 SQVTM and CDR2 ANQGSEA. Trimming stripped 7 bases from V and 6 bases from J, with 23 bases between. CDR3 in DNA: TGCAGCGGACAAGTCGGGGCCCGGGCAGGGGATACGCAGTATTTT. Its protein product is CSGQVGARAGDTQYF.

V gene TRBV11-3 combines with J gene TRBJ2-2; D is undetermined. Trimming left V 6 bases short and J 4 bases short, with 12 bases between. The CDR3 totals 14 residues. Germline V gene sequence: CDR1 SGHNT, CDR2 YENEEA. The CDR3 sequence is CASSSLWGTGELFF. The CDR3 DNA is TGTGCCAGCAGTTCCCTTTGGGGCACCGGGGAGCTGTTTTTT. Full variable domain (missing parts from reference TRBV11-3 and TRBJ2-2): EAGVVQSPRYKIIEKKQPVAFWCNPISGHNTLYWYLQNLGQGPELLIRYENEEAVDDSQLPKDRFSAERLKGVDSTLKIQPAELGDSAVYLCASSSLWGTGELFFGEGSRLTVL.

The rearrangement joins TRBV30 to TRBJ2-3; 9 nucleotides agree with TRBD1. Per the germline V gene, CDR1 is GTSNPN and CDR2 is SVGIG (reference sequence). The J segment lost 2 bases and the V segment lost 1 base, leaving 7 bases of the junction unmatched. The CDR3 has 16 residues. The CDR3 spells CAWSGQGGIHTDTQYF. DNA of the CDR3: TGTGCCTGGAGTGGACAGGGGGGAATACACACAGATACGCAGTATTTT.

A few counts support this clone. The chain joins TRBV2 to TRBJ2-1; 12 bases fit TRBD2. CDR3 length: 13 residues. Trimming at V came to 6 bases and at J to 6 bases, leaving 0 bases not matched to a gene. Per germline, CDR1 SNHLY and CDR2 FYNNEI. This CDR3 reads CASRLAGGNEQFF. The CDR3 bases are TGTGCCAGCAGACTAGCGGGGGGCAATGAGCAGTTCTTC.